One sample yielded the 28 T cell receptor beta chains listed below, sequenced in a study of cytomegalovirus exposure and HLA in healthy donors. The PCR ran on 60 Vbeta and 13 Jbeta primers. Using immunoSEQ multiplex PCR, the repertoire was profiled, and TCRdb retains in-frame clones only, with some absent. The sample spans 130,000 to 150,000 clones; the ten largest clones claim 1.5% to 2%. The sample comprised PBMCs. The receptors originated from a woman aged 50 to 60 in good health and CMV-seronegative.

The J gene is TRBJ1-4, the V gene TRBV18; 9 nucleotides align to TRBD1. The CDR3 spans 15 residues. CDR1 is KGHSH, CDR2 LQKENI, per germline. J was trimmed by 3 bases and V by 5 bases; bases with no gene match: 4. CDR3 residues: CASSSDRGSNEKLFF. The CDR3 region has the DNA TGTGCCAGCTCAAGCGACAGGGGGTCTAATGAAAAACTGTTTTTT.

This sequence joins TRBV6-5 and TRBJ2-7, with 9 bases matching TRBD1. Germline lookup yields CDR1 MNHEY and CDR2 SVGAGI. The CDR3 length is 15 residues. J lost 5 bases, V lost 0 bases, and 5 bases had no gene match. This CDR3 reads CASSYSGTGSDEQYF. The CDR3 nucleotides are TGTGCCAGCAGTTACTCCGGGACAGGGTCGGACGAGCAGTACTTC.

The chain recombines TRBV18 with TRBJ2-1, with D possibly being TRBD2 (6 bases). V was cut by 3 bases and J by 2 bases, with 14 bases left in between. Germline assignment: CDR1 KGHSH and CDR2 LQKENI. The CDR3 is 16 amino acids. CDR3 nucleotide sequence: TGTGCCAGCTCACCCTACGGGGCGGGGACCTACAATGAGCAGTTCTTC. Its translation is CASSPYGAGTYNEQFF.

The chain recombines TRBV19 with TRBJ1-2; maybe TRBD1 (5 bases). Trimming left V 2 bases short and J 8 bases short, with 21 bases between. CDR3 length equals 16 residues. Germline loops: CDR1 LNHDA, CDR2 SQIVND (reference sequence). CDR3 DNA: TGTGCCAGTAGTATATTGAACCCAGGGTTAGTCATGGGCTACACCTTC. It codes for CASSILNPGLVMGYTF. Full variable domain (remainder filled in from reference TRBV19 and TRBJ1-2): DGGITQSPKYLFRKEGQNVTLSCEQNLNHDAMYWYRQDPGQGLRLIYYSQIVNDFQKGDIAEGYSVSREKKESFPLTVTSAQKNPTAFYLCASSILNPGLVMGYTFGSGTRLTVV.

The V call is TRBV4-1, the J call TRBJ2-7, with TRBD2 matching over 9 bases. Germline V CDR1 and CDR2: MGHRA, YSYEKL. The junction had 16 bases not matched to a gene; V was cut back by 4 bases and J by 0 bases. The CDR3 is made up of 19 amino acids. The DNA of the CDR3 is TGCGCCAGCAGCCGTCAATACGAGGCGGGAGGGCCCCCCTCCTACGAGCAGTACTTC. This gives the protein CASSRQYEAGGPPSYEQYF.

CDR3: CASSLGLGQYSSYNEQFF. CDR3 DNA: TGTGCCAGCAGCTTAGGATTGGGACAGTACAGCTCCTACAATGAGCAGTTCTTC. The gene calls are TRBV7-9 and TRBJ2-1; 7 nucleotides line up with TRBD1. This CDR3 region has 18 residues. CDR1 is SEHNR and CDR2 is FQNEAQ in the germline V gene (reference sequence). After removal of 1 base from V and 0 bases from J, the junction contained 9 bases not matched to a gene.

This chain links TRBV25-1 with TRBJ1-5; 8 bases fit TRBD1. There are 16 residues in the CDR3. V shed 7 bases, J shed 4 bases, and the junction held 12 bases outside the gene matches. Germline CDR1 reads MGHDK; CDR2 reads SYGVNS. The CDR3 nucleotides are TGTGCCAGCAACGGGGGGCTCCGGGACAGGAATCAGCCCCAGCATTTT. Protein product: CASNGGLRDRNQPQHF.

The CDR3 sequence is CAWGSGGDGIQYF. DNA of the CDR3: TGTGCCTGGGGTAGCGGGGGGGACGGCATTCAGTACTTC. The chain carries TRBV30 and TRBJ2-4, with 11 bases identical to TRBD2. The CDR3 spans 13 residues. The V gene end was trimmed by 5 bases and the J gene end by 9 bases; junction bases not matched to a gene: 6. Per the germline V gene, CDR1 is GTSNPN and CDR2 is SVGIG (reference sequence). Using reference TRBV30 and TRBJ2-4 for the parts outside the CDR3, the full variable domain is SQTIHQWPATLVQPVGSPLSLECTVEGTSNPNLYWYRQAAGRGLQLLFYSVGIGQISSEVPQNLSASRPQDRQFILSSKKLLLSDSGFYLCAWGSGGDGIQYFGAGTRLSVL.

The chain is built from TRBV2 and TRBJ2-5; 8 bases align to TRBD2. The CDR3 contains 14 residues. Germline values: CDR1 SNHLY, CDR2 FYNNEI. Losses at the gene ends were 5 bases for V and 3 bases for J; bases not matched to a gene: 5. CDR3 DNA sequence: TGTGCCAGCAGTAGCGTTAGCGGGAAAGAGACCCAGTACTTC. This translates into CASSSVSGKETQYF.

J is TRBJ2-1 and V is TRBV25-1, with D uncertain. CDR3 size: 15 residues. Trimming took 3 bases from V and 4 from J, leaving 13 bases between them. Looked up from germline, CDR1 is MGHDK and CDR2 is SYGVNS. The CDR3 DNA reads as TGTGCCAGCAGTGATCAGGCTACCCGATACAATGAGCAGTTCTTC. Its translation: CASSDQATRYNEQFF.

The chain recombines TRBV30 with TRBJ1-4; D not resolved. Trimming removed 3 bases at V and 4 bases at J, with 15 bases between. Germline V gene lookup returns CDR1 GTSNPN and CDR2 SVGIG (reference sequence). The CDR3 totals 15 residues. The CDR3 nucleotides read TGTGCCTGGAGCCCCGGGGTAGCTGATAATGAAAAACTGTTTTTT. Residues: CAWSPGVADNEKLFF.

The CDR3 loop is CASRLQGLANYGYTF. The DNA of the CDR3 is TGTGCCAGCAGATTACAGGGTCTGGCTAACTATGGCTACACCTTC. The chain is built from TRBV6-5 and TRBJ1-2, with D possibly matching TRBD1 (6 bases). V was cut by 6 bases and J by 0 bases, with 14 bases left in between. The CDR3 totals 15 residues. Germline loops: CDR1 MNHEY, CDR2 SVGAGI.

The chain recombines TRBV6-1 with TRBJ2-7, with D perhaps matching TRBD2 (5 bases). The CDR3 sequence is 15 residues long. The ends were cut back, 1 base at V and 2 bases at J, with 12 bases in the middle. CDR1 and CDR2 from the germline V gene are MNHNS and SASEGT. This CDR3 is CASSEGSRGPYEQYF. CDR3 bases: TGTGCCAGCAGTGAAGGGTCGAGAGGGCCCTACGAGCAGTACTTC.

The chain has TRBV19 and TRBJ2-3, with D uncertain. This CDR3 comprises 11 residues. In germline, CDR1 is LNHDA, CDR2 SQIVND (reference sequence). The V end lost 8 bases, the J end lost 1 base, and 4 bases lay between the germline ends. The CDR3 bases are TGTGCCAGTGTAGGCACAGATACGCAGTATTTT. It specifies CASVGTDTQYF.

V and J are TRBV9 and TRBJ1-1; TRBD1 matches at 8 bases. After removal of 4 bases from V and 1 base from J, the junction contained 6 bases not matched to a gene. Germline CDR1 is SGDLS and CDR2 is YYNGEE. There are 15 residues in the CDR3. This CDR3 is CASSPRGTGNTEAFF. CDR3 bases: TGTGCCAGCAGCCCCCGGGGGACAGGGAACACTGAAGCTTTCTTT.

This chain uses TRBV4-1 with TRBJ1-1; D gene ambiguous. CDR3 length: 14 residues. With 1 base removed from V and 0 bases from J, the gap between germline ends came to 6 bases. Germline CDR1 MGHRA, CDR2 YSYEKL. This CDR3 reads CASSQGRMNTEAFF. CDR3 nucleotide sequence: TGCGCCAGCAGCCAAGGGAGGATGAACACTGAAGCTTTCTTT.

The J gene is TRBJ1-4, the V gene TRBV6-4, with 9 bases lining up with TRBD1. Germline CDR1 MRHNA, CDR2 SNTAGT. The CDR3 covers 17 residues. V shed 2 bases and J 3 bases; nucleotides not matched to a gene: 7. The CDR3 here is CASSDPVWDRANEKLFF. CDR3 sequence (DNA): TGTGCCAGCAGTGACCCCGTTTGGGACAGGGCTAATGAAAAACTGTTTTTT.

The chain joins TRBV18 to TRBJ2-7; a possible D gene is TRBD2 (5 bases). This CDR3 is 15 amino acids long. The V gene's germline CDR1 is KGHSH and CDR2 LQKENI. Trimming took 0 bases from V and 3 from J, leaving 12 bases between them. The CDR3 loop reads CASSPPDSGGYEQYF. The DNA for the CDR3 is TGTGCCAGCTCACCACCGGACTCGGGTGGCTACGAGCAGTACTTC.

This sequence joins TRBV5-4 and TRBJ1-1; tentatively, D is TRBD1 (6 bases). V was shortened by 4 bases and J by 4 bases, with 14 bases between the two germline ends. CDR3 size: 14 residues. The germline CDR1 and CDR2 sequences are SGHNT and YYREEE (reference sequence). DNA of the CDR3: TGTGCCAGCAGCCTAACAGGGTGGGGCACTGAAGCTTTCTTT. Translated, it gives CASSLTGWGTEAFF.

V and J are TRBV5-1 and TRBJ2-1, with 9 bases lining up with TRBD2. The CDR3 totals 16 residues. Germline V gene sequence: CDR1 SGHRS, CDR2 YFSETQ. J was trimmed by 7 bases and V by 4 bases; bases with no gene match: 12. CDR3 sequence reads: CASSLLGGGASNEQFF. The CDR3 region has the DNA TGCGCCAGCAGCCTGCTTGGCGGGGGGGCGTCGAATGAGCAGTTCTTC.

This chain uses TRBV19 with TRBJ2-7, with D maybe TRBD2 (6 bases). The CDR3 covers 13 residues. V was shortened by 4 bases and J by 2 bases, with 9 bases between the two germline ends. Germline V gene lookup returns CDR1 LNHDA and CDR2 SQIVND (reference sequence). In nucleotides, the CDR3 is TGTGCCAGTAGTAGCGCGGGACCCTACGAGCAGTACTTC. Residues: CASSSAGPYEQYF.

The rearrangement joins TRBV7-8 to TRBJ2-3, with TRBD2 matching over 7 bases. The germline V gene encodes CDR1 SGHVS and CDR2 FQNEAQ. The junction had 6 bases not matched to a gene; V was cut back by 0 bases and J by 3 bases. The CDR3 extends over 16 amino acids. The chain's CDR3 is CASSLAFAGVTDTQYF. The DNA for the CDR3 is TGTGCCAGCAGCTTAGCCTTTGCGGGGGTGACAGATACGCAGTATTTT.

This chain uses TRBV7-5 with TRBJ2-5; TRBD2, the table's D call, was not compared with the DNA. TRBV7-5 is annotated as a pseudogene. The CDR3 sequence is 15 residues long. The DNA for the CDR3 is TGTGCCAGAAGCTTCGCCCGGGACTCAGCGAAGACCCAGTACTTC. Translating it yields CARSFARDSAKTQYF.

The chain has TRBV28 and TRBJ1-2; D unclear. Germline loops: CDR1 MDHEN, CDR2 SYDVKM. V dropped 6 bases and J dropped 4 bases, with 15 bases sitting between them. The CDR3 contains 14 residues. The DNA for the CDR3 is TGTGCCAGCAGGGGCCAACCCACCCTCTATGGCTACACCTTC. It specifies CASRGQPTLYGYTF.

The V and J genes are TRBV5-4 and TRBJ2-7; D is possibly TRBD1 (6 bases). The CDR3 totals 14 residues. Trimming removed 1 base from V and 2 bases from J, with 10 bases in between. Germline lookup yields CDR1 SGHNT and CDR2 YYREEE (reference sequence). The chain's CDR3 is CASSLKTGAYEQYF. CDR3 sequence (DNA): TGTGCCAGCAGCTTGAAGACAGGTGCCTACGAGCAGTACTTC. The variable domain in full, completed from reference TRBV5-4 and TRBJ2-7, reads ETGVTQSPTHLIKTRGQQVTLRCSSQSGHNTVSWYQQALGQGPQFIFQYYREEENGRGNFPPRFSGLQFPNYSSELNVNALELDDSALYLCASSLKTGAYEQYFGPGTRLTVT.

About this clone itself: Because the CDR3's place on the DNA is in doubt, the DNA is left out and the CDR3 is given as listed by TCRdb. The chain combines TRBV19 with TRBJ1-2. The CDR3 numbers 15 amino acids, ends counted. The germline V gene encodes CDR1 LNHDA and CDR2 SQIVND (reference sequence). The CDR3 sequence: CASSIGSTSGYGYTF.

The chain joins TRBV7-3 to TRBJ2-5; perhaps TRBD1 as D (7 bases). V lost 4 bases to trimming and J lost 2 bases, with 11 bases between them. Germline CDR1 and CDR2: SGHTA and FQGTGA. This CDR3 has 14 residues. This CDR3 reads CASSWAGGQETQYF. CDR3 coding DNA: TGTGCCAGCAGCTGGGCAGGGGGGCAAGAGACCCAGTACTTC.

The genes are TRBV6-1 and TRBJ1-1; 9 bases match TRBD1. V was pared by 0 bases and J by 5 bases, with 4 bases of the junction left unmatched. CDR1 and CDR2 (germline): MNHNS, SASEGT. CDR3 length: 15 amino acids. CDR3 protein: CASSEAGQGRTEAFF. For the CDR3, the DNA is TGTGCCAGCAGTGAAGCGGGACAGGGTCGGACTGAAGCTTTCTTT.